This T cell receptor beta chain was recovered during a study of shared clonotypes between healthy human individuals (TCRdb year 2020). Concerning the study at large: The cohort comprised two women and three men aged 18 to 49 years. Per donor, three plates each were used for CD4 naive and CD4 memory, two for CD8 naive, and one for CD8 memory. Blood TCR repertoires of about five healthy adults were deeply sequenced to estimate repertoire size and the extent of clonotype sharing between individuals. Libraries were prepared and TCR repertoires were sequenced by different laboratories using diverse techniques, in order to increase sequencing depth and limit assay-specific biases. Per donor, leukapheresis produced somewhere between about 0.9 and 9 billion PBMCs.

The donors were healthy, HIV-negative adults with no recently reported acute infections or vaccinations. Only Caucasian adults living in Nashville, Tennessee, USA were represented among the donors. CD4+ T cells were enriched through magnetic negative selection, after which naive cells were positively selected on CD45RA and the remaining negative fraction served as the memory subset. After blood collection by leukapheresis, PBMCs were isolated using Ficoll-Histopaque density gradient centrifugation and then cryopreserved in the vapor phase of liquid nitrogen. Analytical flow cytometry was used to check the purity and quantity of every magnetically sorted T cell population. Each sorted fraction had its genomic DNA isolated and then quantified by UV absorbance on a Nanodrop 2000c. V lost 6 bases and J lost 9 bases; the stretch between them is 17 bases long. Spanning cysteine to phenylalanine, the CDR3 consists of 13 amino acids. Only the CDR3 DNA stays, 39 bases, in frame from base 1. CDR1 and CDR2 were assigned from the germline V gene as MDHEN and SYDVKM.

This clone was observed once. What antigen it recognizes has not been identified. No qualities accompany the bases; no much larger clone lies one base away. Using the deep immunoSEQ assay, TCR CDR3 regions were amplified from genomic DNA by multiplex PCR. Genomic DNA extracted from each cell subset was distributed evenly over all wells of several immunoSEQ 96-well plates, and each plate served as one replicate. For sorted subsets, around 200 ng genomic DNA, equal to tens of thousands of T cell genomes, was loaded into each replicate PCR. Purified libraries were measured with a Qubit 3.0 fluorometer, size-checked on a Bioanalyzer 2100, and measured again with the KAPA Library Quantification kit. Every immunoSEQ 96-well plate was sequenced on a separate single-read 150-cycle Illumina NextSeq 550 flow cell. On the study's bioinformatics: Because only junctional sequences without quality scores were contained in the immunoSEQ output, filtering matching that applied to full-length reads could not be performed. To assign V/J genes and CDR3, sequences were annotated using PyIR, a Python wrapper for IgBLAST v1.9, with IMGT germline references. Reads with weak V/J assignments (E-value above 1e-6), missing CDR3, stop codons, out-of-frame junctions, or ambiguous translated residues were removed. A V3J clonotype was defined by an identical inferred V gene, J gene, and CDR3 amino acid sequence. Percentage overlap between repertoires was computed as shared unique clonotypes divided by the size of the smaller repertoire. Three approaches were used to assess repertoire richness: RTK rarefaction, the Chao1 estimator, and Recon v2.1 estimates of unobserved clonotypes. Generation probabilities were computed with OLGA for all TCRbeta clonotypes obtained by the gDNA method from several donors. The table was pulled from immuneACCESS by TCRdb, which kept in-frame rearrangements only. Such tables lose some clones; where checked, under half of the loss comes from unresolved V genes, and the rest has no known cause. V and J calls and clone size come straight from that table; D and trimming were deduced from the DNA. This sample is represented by approximately 2.3 million clones; approximately 95% of them were singletons. Under 0.45% of the sample is held by the ten biggest clonotypes.

Study-wide conclusions, independent of this receptor: Even with the large sequencing depth, rarefaction of the sorted-subset datasets indicated that sequencing was incomplete. Sampling was restricted to blood, and TCR repertoires in tissues likely differ from the TCR repertoires found in blood. Sharing across a few donors was observed for approximately 5% of naive CD4, over 3% of naive CD8, 2% to 2.5% of memory CD4, and about 0.4% of memory CD8 clonotypes. Pairwise subsampling indicated that sequencing depth was expected to affect the degree of clonotype sharing among donors. Larger estimated clonotype richness was generally found for naive subsets than for memory subsets. Because the study included a small number of donors, the genetic and exposure-history diversity represented was limited. Higher generation probabilities were observed for clonotypes shared by all four sorted-subset donors than for non-shared clonotypes.

The TCR was taken from a man younger than 30 in good health. Some clones in this sample may be carry-over from other donors' samples. The rearrangement combines TRBV28 with TRBJ2-5; the D region possibly corresponds to TRBD2 (6 bases align). Input material: naive CD4+ T cells from PBMCs. Read against the paper, the sample's cell subset or site label means: CD45RA+ positively selected. The nucleotide sequence reads TGTGCCAGCAGCCGTTCGCTCGGGGGAGCCCAGTACTTC. This codes for CASSRSLGGAQYF.